The present TCR beta chain was sequenced within a study of blood T cell repertoires in COVID-19 (dated by TCRdb to the early 2020s). For context, the study as a whole: Samples from collaborators originated in the United States, Italy and Spain and spanned both the acute and convalescent phases of COVID-19. The prospective study material was composed of cDNA or gDNA derived from T cells, B-cell-depleted T cells, or PBMCs. Subjects who had been exposed to COVID-19, were actively infected with it, or had recovered from it provided the deeply sampled blood TCRbeta repertoires that made up the dataset. The repertoires were made available in a free public database intended to serve as a resource for research on the immune response to SARS-CoV-2. Samples came from the ongoing ImmuneRACE study (first 160 participants) plus 1,254 subjects from 6 global collaborators. The sample metadata nearly always contained a de-identified subject ID, COVID-19 status, age in years and sex. Where available, HLA class I and class II types were taken from metadata supplied by the sample provider and were not determined by assay-based typing. Overall results and qualifications from the work: How much clinical and demographic metadata was included differed by source and by participant, and the metadata was provided uncurated.

The immunoSEQ Assay, a bias-controlled multiplex PCR, was used to amplify TCRbeta CDR3 regions from genomic DNA. As for how the authors treated the data: Nucleated cell counts per sample were estimated from amplification of reference gene primers within the assay. Sequence reads were collapsed and filtered to measure the absolute abundance of every unique TCRbeta CDR3 rearrangement. For each sample, productive Simpson clonality was calculated by taking the square root of Simpson's diversity index across productive rearrangements. TCRdb's version of the immuneACCESS table is confined to in-frame rearrangements and falls short of the full clone set. An unresolved V gene accounts for under half of the shortfall where checked; the remainder is of unknown origin. That table is the source of V, J and clone size, and D and trimming were worked out from the DNA. The sample table holds 50,000 to 65,000 clones, of which 84% were seen once. Of the sample, about 16% falls within the top ten clones.

Points on this clone: Its antigen is currently not known. No much larger clone is present one base from it, and per-base qualities are unavailable.

One collaborating source in Seattle enrolled patients during active infection and followed them longitudinally through the course of disease. The collaborating institutions used their own protocols to collect whole blood in K2EDTA tubes. For TCRbeta analysis, collaborators shipped samples in one of three forms: frozen whole blood, isolated PBMCs, or DNA extracted from either of those sample types. The germline V gene gives CDR1 as LGHNA and CDR2 as YNFKEQ. The CDR3 holds 17 amino acids from the cysteine to the phenylalanine. Kept here is only the CDR3 DNA, which spans 51 bases and is read in frame from base 1. Clipping removes 4 bases from V and 4 bases from J, with 4 as the unmatched junction base count.

The sequence was collected from a man between 60 and 75 years old with COVID-19, enrolled during active disease. The chain was built from TRBV4-2 and TRBJ2-1, with TRBD2 matching 16 junction bases. The sequenced material came from peripheral blood. The CDR3 reads as follows: CASSLGLAGGPYNEQFF. Read as DNA, the sequence is TGTGCCAGCAGCCTGGGACTAGCGGGAGGGCCTTACAATGAGCAGTTCTTC.